Given below is one TCR beta chain in context. Antigen: not known. This specimen comes from a study of cytomegalovirus exposure and HLA in healthy donors. Study conclusions and caveats: Despite most TCR sequences being rare, some public TCRs occurred in many donors.

Both 60 Vbeta primers and 13 Jbeta primers went into the PCR. As originally analysed: Unique TCR beta chains numbered approximately 80 million in a later analysis, with roughly 10 million shared. Profiling relied on immunoSEQ multiplex PCR, and the TCRdb table lists in-frame clones only, not all of them. V, J and clone size reflect that table, while D and trimming were determined from the DNA. This table has roughly 160,000 clones, about three quarters appearing once. The CDR3 extends over 14 amino acids. Trimming removed 3 bases from V and 3 bases from J, with 12 bases in between. The germline V gene has CDR1 SGDLS and CDR2 YYNGEE.

This TCR came from a female donor in good health and CMV-seronegative. The sample was PBMCs. The chain has TRBV9 and TRBJ1-1, with D possibly TRBD1 on 5 matching bases. The CDR3 DNA reads as TGTGCCAGCAGCGGGGGGGGTTGGGACACTGAAGCTTTCTTT. This encodes CASSGGGWDTEAFF.